Below, one TCR beta chain is given with its context. Its antigen remains unidentified. Per-base quality was not reported, and no clone a single base away is much larger than it. The source of the sample is a study of shared clonotypes between healthy human individuals (dated by TCRdb to 2018 to 2021). In terms of the full investigation: The cohort comprised a couple of women and a few men aged 18 to 49 years. Each donor's leukapheresis produced roughly between roughly 0.94 and 9.5 billion PBMCs. Blood TCR repertoires of four to six healthy adults were deeply sequenced to estimate repertoire size and the extent of clonotype sharing between individuals. Per donor, three plates each were used for CD4 naive and CD4 memory, two for CD8 naive, and one for CD8 memory. To increase sequencing depth and limit assay-specific biases, TCR repertoire library preparation and sequencing were carried out by different laboratories using diverse techniques.

TCR CDR3 regions were amplified from genomic DNA by multiplex PCR using the deep immunoSEQ assay. Extracted genomic DNA from each cell subset was distributed evenly across all wells of several immunoSEQ 96-well plates, and each plate was treated as a replicate. For sorted subsets, around 200 ng genomic DNA, equal to about 30,000 T cell genomes, was loaded into each replicate PCR. Purified libraries were measured with a Qubit 3.0 fluorometer, size-checked on a Bioanalyzer 2100, and measured again with the KAPA Library Quantification kit. Every immunoSEQ 96-well plate was sequenced on a separate single-read 150-cycle Illumina NextSeq 550 flow cell. The study's processing was this. Because only junctional sequences without quality scores were contained in the immunoSEQ output, filtering matching that applied to full-length reads could not be performed. To assign V/J genes and CDR3, sequences were annotated using PyIR, a Python wrapper for IgBLAST v1.9, with IMGT germline references. Reads were removed for weak V/J assignments (E-value above 1e-6), missing CDR3, stop codons, out-of-frame junctions, or ambiguous translated residues. V3J clonotypes were defined as sequences sharing an identical inferred V gene, J gene, and CDR3 amino acid sequence. Percentage overlap between repertoires was calculated by dividing the number of shared unique clonotypes by the size of the smaller repertoire. Three approaches were used to assess repertoire richness: RTK rarefaction, the Chao1 estimator, and Recon v2.1 estimates of unobserved clonotypes. For all TCRbeta clonotypes obtained by the gDNA method from a few donors, generation probabilities were computed with OLGA. As stored in TCRdb, this immuneACCESS dataset retains in-frame rearrangements with V and J assigned. A fraction of the clones does not appear; measured against another copy, unresolved V genes explain less than half of the discrepancy, and the remainder lacks a known reason. V, J and clone size were drawn from that table, and D and trimming were deduced from the DNA. This sample lists hundreds of thousands of clones; 55% to 85% were detected once. In total, the top ten clones hold roughly 1.9% of the sample.

General findings and caveats noted by the study authors: Sampling was restricted to blood, and TCR repertoires in tissue are likely to differ from TCR repertoires in blood. The genetic and exposure-history diversity represented was limited by the small number of donors. Across several donors, 5% to 6% of naive CD4, approximately 4% of naive CD8, approximately 2.5% of memory CD4, and over 0.35% of memory CD8 clonotypes were shared. Clonotypes shared by all four sorted-subset donors showed higher generation probabilities than non-shared clonotypes. Pairwise subsampling indicated that sequencing depth was expected to affect the degree of clonotype sharing among donors. Estimated clonotype richness was generally larger for naive than for memory subsets. Incomplete sequencing was indicated by rarefaction of sorted-subset datasets, despite the large sequencing depth.

According to the germline V gene, CDR1 reads MRHNA and CDR2 reads SNTAGT. V drops 0 bases and J drops 5 bases, leaving 9 bases in between. The CDR3 covers 14 residues, taking in both the cysteine and the phenylalanine. Just CDR3 DNA is preserved here, 42 bases in frame from base 1. The donors were healthy, HIV-negative adults who had no recently reported acute infections or vaccinations. Every donor was a Caucasian adult residing in Nashville, Tennessee, USA. CD4+ T cells were enriched by magnetic negative selection; naive cells were then positively selected on CD45RA, and the negative fraction formed the memory subset. Blood was collected by leukapheresis, and PBMCs were isolated by Ficoll-Histopaque density gradient centrifugation and then cryopreserved in liquid nitrogen vapor phase. Purity and quantity of every magnetically sorted T cell population were checked by analytical flow cytometry. From each sorted fraction, genomic DNA was isolated and quantified by UV absorbance on a Nanodrop 2000c.

The sequenced sample consisted of memory CD4+ T cells sorted from blood. The cell subset or site label on this specimen signifies: CD45RA-negative fraction. The V gene is TRBV6-4 and the J gene is TRBJ2-3; the D element might be TRBD1 or TRBD2, as each aligns at 5 bases. The TCR originated in a woman under 40 in good health. The sequenced DNA: TGTGCCAGCAGTGACTCTGGGGGTGGAGATACGCAGTATTTT. Its amino acids are CASSDSGGGDTQYF.